This T cell receptor (beta chain) was observed in a study of cytomegalovirus exposure and HLA in healthy donors. General observations from the study: Trimming of TCR beta V- and J-genes showed a link, identified in a later analysis, to a missense DCLRE1C variant.

Primers for the PCR totalled 60 Vbeta and 13 Jbeta. Assay used: immunoSEQ multiplex PCR; TCRdb lists only in-frame clones, some missing. The data contain about 200,000 clones, about two thirds of them singletons. About this clone itself: What it recognizes is unknown.

The CDR3 contains 14 residues. From germline, CDR1 is MNHNS and CDR2 SASEGT. Losses at the gene ends were 6 bases for V and 8 bases for J; bases not matched to a gene: 6. The source material was PBMCs. This sequence was found in a man between 40 and 49 years old in good health and CMV-seropositive. V is TRBV6-1 and J is TRBJ1-4; 10 bases align to TRBD1. The CDR3 DNA reads TGTGCCAGCAGCACCCGGGACAGGGGCGAAAAACTGTTTTTT. This sequence encodes CASSTRDRGEKLFF.